Included here is one T cell receptor beta chain sequence, with context. Antigen unknown. The CDR3 runs to 14 residues. Trimming removed 7 bases at V and 1 base at J, with 12 bases between. CDR1 and CDR2 from the germline V gene are SEHNR and FQNEAQ (reference sequence). The data were produced by immunoSEQ multiplex PCR, yet TCRdb's version contains in-frame clones alone and is incomplete. The sample consists of under 150,000 clones, 86% of them appearing once. The data stem from a study of identifying expanded T cells in peripheral blood. Study-level results: Approximately two-week clone count variance significantly increased as total template count grew.

The chain is built from TRBV7-9 and TRBJ2-3, with D possibly TRBD2 on 5 matching bases. This TCR was recovered from a person between 18 and 75 years old in good health. The source material was blood. The CDR3 loop is CASTEAGGTDTQYF. CDR3 DNA sequence: TGTGCCAGCACCGAGGCGGGCGGCACAGATACGCAGTATTTT.